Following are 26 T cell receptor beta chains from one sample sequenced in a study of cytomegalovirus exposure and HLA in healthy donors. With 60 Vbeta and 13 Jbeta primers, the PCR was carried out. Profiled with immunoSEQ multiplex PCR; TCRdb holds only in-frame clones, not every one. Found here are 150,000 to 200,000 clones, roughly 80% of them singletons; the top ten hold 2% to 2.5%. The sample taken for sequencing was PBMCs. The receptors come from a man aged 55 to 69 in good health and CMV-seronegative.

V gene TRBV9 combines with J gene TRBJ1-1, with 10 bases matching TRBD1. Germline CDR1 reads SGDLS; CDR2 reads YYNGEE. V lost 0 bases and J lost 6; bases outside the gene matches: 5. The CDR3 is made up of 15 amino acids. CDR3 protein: CASSVVGTGDPEAFF. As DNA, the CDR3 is TGTGCCAGCAGCGTAGTTGGGACAGGGGACCCTGAAGCTTTCTTT. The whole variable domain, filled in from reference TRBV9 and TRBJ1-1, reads DSGVTQTPKHLITATGQRVTLRCSPRSGDLSVYWYQQSLDQGLQFLIQYYNGEERAKGNILERFSAQQFPDLHSELNLSSLELGDSALYFCASSVVGTGDPEAFFGQGTRLTVV.

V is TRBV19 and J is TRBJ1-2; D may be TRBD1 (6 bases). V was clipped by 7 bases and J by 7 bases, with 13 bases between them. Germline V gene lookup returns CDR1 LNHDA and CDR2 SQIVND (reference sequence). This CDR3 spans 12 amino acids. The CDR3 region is CASKGGQSGYTF. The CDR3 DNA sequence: TGTGCCAGTAAGGGGGGGCAGAGTGGCTACACCTTC.

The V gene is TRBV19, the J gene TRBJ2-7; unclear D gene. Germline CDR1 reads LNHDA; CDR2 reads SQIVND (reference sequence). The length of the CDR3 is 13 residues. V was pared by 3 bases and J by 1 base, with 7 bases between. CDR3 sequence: CASSIGLSYEQYF. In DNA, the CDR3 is TGTGCCAGTAGTATTGGGCTATCCTACGAGCAGTACTTC.

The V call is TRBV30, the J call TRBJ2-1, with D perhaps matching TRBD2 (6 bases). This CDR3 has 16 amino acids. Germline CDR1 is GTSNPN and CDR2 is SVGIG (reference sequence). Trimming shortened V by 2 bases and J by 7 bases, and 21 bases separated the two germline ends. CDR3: CAWSRLRERPGNEQFF. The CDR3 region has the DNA TGTGCCTGGAGTCGATTACGGGAGCGGCCGGGTAATGAGCAGTTCTTC.

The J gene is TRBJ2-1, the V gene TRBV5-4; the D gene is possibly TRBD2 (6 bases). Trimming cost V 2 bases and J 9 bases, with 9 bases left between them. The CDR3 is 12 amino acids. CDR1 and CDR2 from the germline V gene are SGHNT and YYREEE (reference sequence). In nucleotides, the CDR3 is TGTGCCAGCAGCTTAGCGGGTGTTGAGCAGTTCTTC. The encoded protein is CASSLAGVEQFF.

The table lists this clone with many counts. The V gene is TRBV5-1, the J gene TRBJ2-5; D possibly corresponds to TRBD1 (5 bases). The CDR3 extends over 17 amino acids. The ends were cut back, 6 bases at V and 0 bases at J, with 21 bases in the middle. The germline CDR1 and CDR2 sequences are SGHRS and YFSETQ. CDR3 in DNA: TGCGCCAGCAATCGGGTCAGGGTGGTCGCCAACCAAGAGACCCAGTACTTC. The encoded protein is CASNRVRVVANQETQYF.

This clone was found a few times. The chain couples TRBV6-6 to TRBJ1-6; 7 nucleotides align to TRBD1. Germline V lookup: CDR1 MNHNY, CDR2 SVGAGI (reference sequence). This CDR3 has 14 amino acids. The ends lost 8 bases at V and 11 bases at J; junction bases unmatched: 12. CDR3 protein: CASGTDPRRTPLHF. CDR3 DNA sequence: TGTGCCAGCGGGACAGACCCGCGTAGAACACCCCTCCACTTT.

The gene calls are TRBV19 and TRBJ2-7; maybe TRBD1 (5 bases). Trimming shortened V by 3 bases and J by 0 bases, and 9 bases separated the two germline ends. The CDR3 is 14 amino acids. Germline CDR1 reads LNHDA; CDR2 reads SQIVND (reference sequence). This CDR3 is CASSMATASYEQYF. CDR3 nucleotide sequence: TGTGCCAGTAGTATGGCGACAGCCTCCTACGAGCAGTACTTC.

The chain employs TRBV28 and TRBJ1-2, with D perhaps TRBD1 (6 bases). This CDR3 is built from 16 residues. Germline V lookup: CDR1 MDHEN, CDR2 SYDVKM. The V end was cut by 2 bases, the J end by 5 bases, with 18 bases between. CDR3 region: CASSLVTGPSLYGYTF. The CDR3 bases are TGTGCCAGCAGTTTAGTCACAGGGCCCTCTCTGTATGGCTACACCTTC.

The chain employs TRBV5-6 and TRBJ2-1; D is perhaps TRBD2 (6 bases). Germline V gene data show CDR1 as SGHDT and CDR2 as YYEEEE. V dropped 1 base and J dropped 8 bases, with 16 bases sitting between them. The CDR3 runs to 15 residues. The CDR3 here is CASSLPRGGVDEQFF. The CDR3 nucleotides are TGTGCCAGCAGCTTGCCCCGTGGAGGGGTGGATGAGCAGTTCTTC.

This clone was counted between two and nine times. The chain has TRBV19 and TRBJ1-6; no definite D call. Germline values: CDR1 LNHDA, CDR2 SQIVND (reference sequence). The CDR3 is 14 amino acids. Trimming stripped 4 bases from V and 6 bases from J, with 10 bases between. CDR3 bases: TGTGCCAGTAGTACGGCTCAGGTTAATTCACCCCTCCACTTT. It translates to CASSTAQVNSPLHF.

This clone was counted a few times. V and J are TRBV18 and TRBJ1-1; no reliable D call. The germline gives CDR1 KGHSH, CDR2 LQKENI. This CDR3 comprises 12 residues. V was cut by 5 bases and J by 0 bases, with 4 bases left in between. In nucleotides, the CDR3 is TGTGCCAGCTCAGAGGTGAACACTGAAGCTTTCTTT. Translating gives CASSEVNTEAFF.

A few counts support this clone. The CDR3 DNA reads TGCGCCAGCAGCTCCTATGGGAGCGGGGGAGAGACCCAGTACTTC. Its protein product is CASSSYGSGGETQYF. The chain carries TRBV5-1 and TRBJ2-5; 8 bases are a match to TRBD2. There are 15 residues in the CDR3. J was trimmed by 4 bases and V by 3 bases; bases with no gene match: 8. Looked up from germline, CDR1 is SGHRS and CDR2 is YFSETQ.

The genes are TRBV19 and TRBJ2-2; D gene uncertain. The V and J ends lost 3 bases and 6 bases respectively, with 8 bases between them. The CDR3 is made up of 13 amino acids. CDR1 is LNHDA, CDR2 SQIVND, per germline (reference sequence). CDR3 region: CASSIVFSGELFF. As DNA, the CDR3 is TGTGCCAGTAGTATTGTCTTCTCCGGGGAGCTGTTTTTT.

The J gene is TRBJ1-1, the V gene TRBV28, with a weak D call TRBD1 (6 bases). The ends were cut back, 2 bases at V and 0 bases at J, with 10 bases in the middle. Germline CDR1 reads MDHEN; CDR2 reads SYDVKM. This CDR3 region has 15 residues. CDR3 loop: CASSLRSGVNTEAFF. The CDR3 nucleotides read TGTGCCAGCAGTTTAAGGTCAGGGGTGAACACTGAAGCTTTCTTT.

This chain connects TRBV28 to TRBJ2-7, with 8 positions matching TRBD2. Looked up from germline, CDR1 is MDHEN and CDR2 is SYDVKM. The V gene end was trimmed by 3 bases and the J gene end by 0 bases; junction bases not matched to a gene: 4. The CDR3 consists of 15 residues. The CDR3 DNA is TGTGCCAGCAGTTTTGGGACTAGTTACTCCTACGAGCAGTACTTC. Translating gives CASSFGTSYSYEQYF.

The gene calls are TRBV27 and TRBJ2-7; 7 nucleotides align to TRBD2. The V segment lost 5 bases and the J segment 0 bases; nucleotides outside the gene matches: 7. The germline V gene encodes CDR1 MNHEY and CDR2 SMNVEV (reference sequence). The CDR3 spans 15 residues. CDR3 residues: CASSPKWGGSYEQYF. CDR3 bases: TGTGCCAGCAGTCCAAAGTGGGGGGGCTCCTACGAGCAGTACTTC.

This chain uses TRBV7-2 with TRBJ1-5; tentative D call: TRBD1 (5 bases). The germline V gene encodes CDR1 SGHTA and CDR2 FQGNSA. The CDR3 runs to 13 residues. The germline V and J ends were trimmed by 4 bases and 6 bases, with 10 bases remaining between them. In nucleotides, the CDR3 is TGTGCCAGCAGCTCAGGGCCTTCTCAGCCCCAGCATTTT. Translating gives CASSSGPSQPQHF.

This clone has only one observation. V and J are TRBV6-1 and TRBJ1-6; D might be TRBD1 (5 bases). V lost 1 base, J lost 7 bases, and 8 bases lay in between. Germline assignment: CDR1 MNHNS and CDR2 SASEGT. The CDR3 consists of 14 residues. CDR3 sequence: CASSEEGSNSPLHF. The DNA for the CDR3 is TGTGCCAGCAGTGAAGAGGGGTCCAATTCACCCCTCCACTTT.

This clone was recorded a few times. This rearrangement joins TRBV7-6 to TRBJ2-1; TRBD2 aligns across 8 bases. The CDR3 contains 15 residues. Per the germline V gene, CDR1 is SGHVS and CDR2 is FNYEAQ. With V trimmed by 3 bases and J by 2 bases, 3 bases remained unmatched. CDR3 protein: CASSLGGGPYNEQFF. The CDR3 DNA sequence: TGTGCCAGCAGCTTGGGCGGGGGGCCCTACAATGAGCAGTTCTTC.

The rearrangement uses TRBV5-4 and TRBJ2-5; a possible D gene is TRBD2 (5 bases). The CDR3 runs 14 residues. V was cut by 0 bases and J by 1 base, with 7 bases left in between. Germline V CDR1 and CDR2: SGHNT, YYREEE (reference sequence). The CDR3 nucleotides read TGTGCCAGCAGCTTGGAGCGGTTCCAAGAGACCCAGTACTTC. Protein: CASSLERFQETQYF.

Here the CDR3 reads CASRGLAGYNTGELFF. DNA for the CDR3: TGTGCCAGTAGGGGACTAGCGGGGTATAACACCGGGGAGCTGTTTTTT. The chain recombines TRBV19 with TRBJ2-2; TRBD2 matches at 13 bases. V lost 6 bases and J lost 2; bases outside the gene matches: 3. The CDR3 has 16 residues. CDR1 and CDR2 (germline): LNHDA, SQIVND (reference sequence).

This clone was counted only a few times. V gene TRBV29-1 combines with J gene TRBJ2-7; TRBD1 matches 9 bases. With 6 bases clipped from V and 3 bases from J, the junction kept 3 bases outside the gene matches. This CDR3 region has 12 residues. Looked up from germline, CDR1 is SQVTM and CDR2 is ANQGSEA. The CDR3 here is CSVGTGNYEQYF. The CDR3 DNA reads TGCAGCGTGGGGACAGGGAACTACGAGCAGTACTTC.

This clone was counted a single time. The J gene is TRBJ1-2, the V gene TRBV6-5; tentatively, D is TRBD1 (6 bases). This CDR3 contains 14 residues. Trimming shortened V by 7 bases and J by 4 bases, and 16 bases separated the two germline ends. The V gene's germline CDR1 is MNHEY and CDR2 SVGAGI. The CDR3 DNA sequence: TGTGCCAGCACCAAAAACAGGGAATTCTATGGCTACACCTTC. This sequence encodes CASTKNREFYGYTF.

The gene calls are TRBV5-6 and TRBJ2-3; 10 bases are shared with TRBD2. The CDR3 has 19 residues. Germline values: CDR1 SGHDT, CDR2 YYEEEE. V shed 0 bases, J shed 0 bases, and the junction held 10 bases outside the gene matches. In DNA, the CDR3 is TGTGCCAGCAGCTTGGTTGGTAGCGGGGGGTACGCTAGCACAGATACGCAGTATTTT. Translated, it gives CASSLVGSGGYASTDTQYF.

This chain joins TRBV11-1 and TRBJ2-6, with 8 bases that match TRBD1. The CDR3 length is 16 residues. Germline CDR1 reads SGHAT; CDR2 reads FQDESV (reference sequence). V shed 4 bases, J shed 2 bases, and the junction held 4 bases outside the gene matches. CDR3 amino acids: CASSSQGAAGANVLTF. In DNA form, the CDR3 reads TGTGCCAGCAGCTCCCAGGGGGCGGCTGGGGCCAACGTCCTGACTTTC.